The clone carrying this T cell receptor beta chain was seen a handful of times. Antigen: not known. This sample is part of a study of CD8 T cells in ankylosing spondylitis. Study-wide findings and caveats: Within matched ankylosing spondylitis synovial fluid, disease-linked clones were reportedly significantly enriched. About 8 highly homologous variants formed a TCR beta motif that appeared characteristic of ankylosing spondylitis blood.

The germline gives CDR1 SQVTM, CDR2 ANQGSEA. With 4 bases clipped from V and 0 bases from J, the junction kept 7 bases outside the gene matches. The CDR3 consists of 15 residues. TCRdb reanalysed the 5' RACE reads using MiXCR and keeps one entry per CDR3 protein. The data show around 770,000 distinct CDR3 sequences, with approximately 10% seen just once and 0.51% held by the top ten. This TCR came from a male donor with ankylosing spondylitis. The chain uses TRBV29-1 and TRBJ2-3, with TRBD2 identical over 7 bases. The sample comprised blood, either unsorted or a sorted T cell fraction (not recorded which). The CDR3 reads CSVVLQRGSTDTQYF. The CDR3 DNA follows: TGCAGCGTTGTCCTACAGCGGGGTAGCACAGATACGCAGTATTTT.